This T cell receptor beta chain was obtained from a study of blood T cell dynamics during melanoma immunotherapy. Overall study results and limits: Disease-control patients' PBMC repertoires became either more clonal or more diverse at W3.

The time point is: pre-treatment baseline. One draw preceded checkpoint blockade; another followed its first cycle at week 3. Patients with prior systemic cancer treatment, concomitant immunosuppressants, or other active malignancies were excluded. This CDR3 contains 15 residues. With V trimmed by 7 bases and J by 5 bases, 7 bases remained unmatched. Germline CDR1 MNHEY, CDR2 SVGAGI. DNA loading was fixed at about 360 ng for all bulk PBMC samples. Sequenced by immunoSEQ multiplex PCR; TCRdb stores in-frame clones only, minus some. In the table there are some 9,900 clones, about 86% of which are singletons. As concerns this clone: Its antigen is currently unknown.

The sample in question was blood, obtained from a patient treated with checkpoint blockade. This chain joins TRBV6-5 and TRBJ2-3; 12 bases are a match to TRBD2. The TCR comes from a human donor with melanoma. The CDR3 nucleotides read TGTGCCAGCAACCTAGCGGGGGGGCCCGGAGATACGCAGTATTTT. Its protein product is CASNLAGGPGDTQYF.